These 14 T cell receptor beta chains were all obtained from the same sample, sequenced in a study of cytomegalovirus exposure and HLA in healthy donors. PCR primers comprised 60 Vbeta and 13 Jbeta primers. Clones were read by immunoSEQ multiplex PCR, and TCRdb kept only the in-frame ones, dropping some. Its listing shows over 150,000 clones. The specimen was PBMCs. The origin of the receptors is a boy aged 5-17 years in good health and CMV-seronegative.

The V call is TRBV19, the J call TRBJ1-3; D might be TRBD1 (5 bases). This CDR3 is built from 13 residues. V lost 6 bases and J lost 4, with 10 bases in between. Germline CDR1 reads LNHDA; CDR2 reads SQIVND (reference sequence). CDR3 nucleotide sequence: TGTGCCAGTAGAAGGGGCGGAGGAAACACCATATATTTT. It codes for CASRRGGGNTIYF. Based on the CDR3 plus reference TRBV19 and TRBJ1-3, the full variable domain is DGGITQSPKYLFRKEGQNVTLSCEQNLNHDAMYWYRQDPGQGLRLIYYSQIVNDFQKGDIAEGYSVSREKKESFPLTVTSAQKNPTAFYLCASRRGGGNTIYFGEGSWLTVV.

The rearrangement links TRBV4-3 to TRBJ2-7; 7 nucleotides agree with TRBD2. Germline CDR1 LGHNA, CDR2 YSLEER. The J segment lost 1 base and the V segment lost 4 bases, leaving 7 bases of the junction unmatched. The CDR3 runs to 15 residues. The CDR3 loop reads CASSLGLGFSYEQYF. The CDR3 coding sequence is TGCGCCAGCAGCCTTGGACTAGGGTTTTCCTACGAGCAGTACTTC.

The V and J genes are TRBV11-2 and TRBJ2-7, with 7 positions matching TRBD2. The CDR3 extends over 14 amino acids. The J segment lost 2 bases and the V segment lost 6 bases, leaving 7 bases of the junction unmatched. Germline V gene data show CDR1 as SGHAT and CDR2 as FQNNGV. Here the CDR3 reads CASRAAGRAYEQYF. The CDR3 DNA reads as TGTGCCAGCAGGGCTGCAGGGAGGGCCTACGAGCAGTACTTC.

The rearrangement joins TRBV30 to TRBJ1-2; a possible D gene is TRBD1 (5 bases). This CDR3 is 13 amino acids long. V dropped 1 base and J dropped 7 bases, with 13 bases sitting between them. The V gene's germline CDR1 is GTSNPN and CDR2 SVGIG (reference sequence). CDR3 sequence: CAWSAAGYGGYTF. CDR3 nucleotides: TGTGCCTGGAGTGCCGCAGGGTATGGTGGCTACACCTTC. Using reference TRBV30 and TRBJ1-2 for the parts outside the CDR3, the full variable domain is SQTIHQWPATLVQPVGSPLSLECTVEGTSNPNLYWYRQAAGRGLQLLFYSVGIGQISSEVPQNLSASRPQDRQFILSSKKLLLSDSGFYLCAWSAAGYGGYTFGSGTRLTVV.

This chain uses TRBV28 with TRBJ1-1, with D perhaps matching TRBD1 (5 bases). The V end lost 11 bases, the J end lost 1 base, and 14 bases lay between the germline ends. The germline CDR1 and CDR2 sequences are MDHEN and SYDVKM. The CDR3 extends over 13 amino acids. The DNA for the CDR3 is TGTGCCGGACAAGGGTGGGCGAACACTGAAGCTTTCTTT. Protein product: CAGQGWANTEAFF.

V and J are TRBV25-1 and TRBJ1-4; D gene ambiguous. CDR1 is MGHDK and CDR2 is SYGVNS in the germline V gene. CDR3 length: 13 amino acids. Trimming stripped 4 bases from V and 8 bases from J, with 11 bases between. In nucleotides, the CDR3 is TGTGCCAGCAGTGGTGGACTCAGGGAAAAACTGTTTTTT. This sequence encodes CASSGGLREKLFF.

The CDR3 sequence: CATSRGQGVTGELFF. CDR3 sequence (DNA): TGTGCCACCAGCAGGGGACAGGGAGTTACCGGGGAGCTGTTTTTT. The chain uses TRBV15 and TRBJ2-2; 9 bases are shared with TRBD1. The CDR3 loop spans 15 amino acids. Trimming took 3 bases from V and 5 from J; bases not matched to a gene: 4. Germline V gene lookup returns CDR1 LNHNV and CDR2 YYDKDF (reference sequence).

This chain uses TRBV29-1 with TRBJ1-1; D gene unclear. Germline V gene sequence: CDR1 SQVTM, CDR2 ANQGSEA. V gave up 4 bases and J gave up 4 bases, with 10 bases separating them. This CDR3 region has 12 residues. CDR3 in amino acids: CSVGFEATEAFF. CDR3 coding DNA: TGCAGCGTTGGGTTCGAGGCCACTGAAGCTTTCTTT.

The gene calls are TRBV28 and TRBJ2-3; 13 nucleotides agree with TRBD2. CDR1 is MDHEN, CDR2 SYDVKM, per germline. The CDR3 has 17 amino acids. With V trimmed by 5 bases and J by 7 bases, 12 bases remained unmatched. Here the CDR3 reads CASSPIPGLAGTNTQYF. The CDR3 bases are TGTGCCAGCAGTCCCATCCCGGGACTAGCGGGAACAAATACGCAGTATTTT.

The chain joins TRBV5-1 to TRBJ1-5; D is uncertain. This CDR3 has 15 amino acids. CDR1 SGHRS and CDR2 YFSETQ come from the germline V gene. Trimming left V 0 bases short and J 0 bases short, with 7 bases between. The CDR3 bases are TGCGCCAGCAGCTTGGACGGTTATAGCAATCAGCCCCAGCATTTT. Translation gives CASSLDGYSNQPQHF.

The rearrangement links TRBV27 to TRBJ1-6; a possible D gene is TRBD1 (6 bases). V lost 2 bases and J 7 bases, leaving 6 bases between the germline ends. Germline CDR1 is MNHEY and CDR2 is SMNVEV (reference sequence). The CDR3 covers 13 residues. CDR3 DNA sequence: TGTGCCAGCAGTTTACAGGGGAATTCACCCCTCCACTTT. Translation: CASSLQGNSPLHF.

This chain uses TRBV12-2 with TRBJ1-1. TRBV12-2 constitutes a pseudogene. The CDR3 is made up of 14 amino acids. CDR3 residues: CASRLPGWNTEAFF. In DNA, the CDR3 is TGTGCAAGTCGCTTACCGGGTTGGAACACTGAAGCTTTCTTT.

V gene TRBV28 combines with J gene TRBJ2-7, with TRBD1 identical over 7 bases. Looked up from germline, CDR1 is MDHEN and CDR2 is SYDVKM. This CDR3 has 14 amino acids. V lost 4 bases to trimming and J lost 3 bases; unmatched junction nucleotides: 6. CDR3 amino acids: CASSSGQGVYEQYF. The CDR3, as DNA: TGTGCCAGCAGTTCGGGGCAGGGGGTCTACGAGCAGTACTTC.

The genes are TRBV4-2 and TRBJ2-1, with TRBD1 matching 10 bases. The CDR3 covers 15 residues. Trimming removed 6 bases from V and 9 bases from J; junction bases left unmatched: 11. Germline V gene data show CDR1 as LGHNA and CDR2 as YNFKEQ. Here the CDR3 DNA reads TGTGCCAGCAGTTTTGGGACAGGGGCCTCCTTTGAGCAGTTCTTC. It is translated as CASSFGTGASFEQFF.